This T cell receptor beta chain was identified during a study of metastatic and nonmetastatic thyroid tumors. Study summary: For malignant and benign thyroid patients, tumor or nodule tissue and blood were the sources whose repertoires were compared.

Using MiXCR, TCRdb reanalyzed the PCR reads. The sample holds 25,000 to 30,000 clones, over 12% seen once. This clone came up many times. This CDR3 comprises 17 residues. Germline CDR1 reads SGHNT; CDR2 reads YENEEA. Trimming took 1 base from V and 5 from J; bases not matched to a gene: 6. Among the patients, none had received any treatment before thyroid surgery. The V gene is TRBV11-3, the J gene TRBJ2-3, with 13 bases that match TRBD2. Sequencing used blood. The sequence was obtained from a male donor with papillary thyroid cancer or a benign thyroid nodule (not recorded which). Some clones in this sample may be carry-over from other donors' samples. In nucleotides, the CDR3 is TGTGCCAGCAGCTTAGGGTTACTAGCGGGAGGGGGAGATACGCAGTATTTT. This gives the protein CASSLGLLAGGGDTQYF.